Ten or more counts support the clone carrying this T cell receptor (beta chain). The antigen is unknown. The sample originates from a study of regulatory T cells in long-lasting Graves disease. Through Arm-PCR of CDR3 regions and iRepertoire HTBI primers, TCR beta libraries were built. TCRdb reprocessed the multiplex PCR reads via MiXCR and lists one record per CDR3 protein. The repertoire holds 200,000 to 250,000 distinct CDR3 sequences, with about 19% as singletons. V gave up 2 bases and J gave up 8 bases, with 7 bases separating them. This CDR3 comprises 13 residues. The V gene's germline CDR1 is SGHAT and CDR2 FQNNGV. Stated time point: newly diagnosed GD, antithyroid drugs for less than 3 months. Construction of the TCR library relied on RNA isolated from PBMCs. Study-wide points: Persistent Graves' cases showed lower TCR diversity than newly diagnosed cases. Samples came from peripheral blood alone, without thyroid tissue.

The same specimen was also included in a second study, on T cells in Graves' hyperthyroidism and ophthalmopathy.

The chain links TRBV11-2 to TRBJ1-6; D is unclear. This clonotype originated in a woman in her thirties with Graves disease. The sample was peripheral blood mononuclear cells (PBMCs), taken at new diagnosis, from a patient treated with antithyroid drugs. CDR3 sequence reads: CASSLWGDSPLHF. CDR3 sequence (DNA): TGTGCCAGCAGCTTATGGGGAGATTCACCCCTCCACTTT.